The T cell receptor (beta chain) described here comes from a study of T cells in Graves' hyperthyroidism and ophthalmopathy. At the level of the study: Any treatment followed the collection of peripheral blood at initial diagnosis. Study observations and caveats: Blood also contained most expanded thyroid clonotypes above 0.001. Ophthalmopathy was separated from stable hyperthyroidism by a 13 V-J model.

This clonotype showed up many times. Its target is not known. Amplified regions were TCR beta CDR3 sequences from RNA transcripts. During a first-round RT-PCR of the TCR CDR3, the HTBI primer set was used. Via MiXCR, TCRdb re-called the multiplex PCR reads, giving one row per CDR3 protein. The repertoire holds about 500,000 distinct CDR3 sequences, with about 16% as singletons. The V gene's germline CDR1 is GTSNPN and CDR2 SVGIG (reference sequence). Losses at the gene ends were 2 bases for V and 3 bases for J; bases not matched to a gene: 3. The CDR3 runs 14 residues. The rearrangement uses TRBV30 and TRBJ1-4; 7 bases match TRBD1. Sequencing was carried out using blood. The origin of this receptor is a woman in her 30s with Graves' ophthalmopathy. CDR3: CAWSQGTANEKLFF. The CDR3 DNA is TGTGCCTGGAGTCAGGGGACAGCTAATGAAAAACTGTTTTTT.